A selection of T cell receptor beta chains follows, all from one sample in a study of T cells after yellow fever vaccination. TCRdb analysed the 5' RACE reads with MiXCR anew, one entry per CDR3 protein. The data show some 320,000 distinct CDR3 sequences, approximately 10% seen once. Sequencing was performed on CD4+ T cells sorted from PBMCs, taken 5 days after the yellow fever booster vaccination. All receptors come from a man aged 18 to 35 who received the YFV17D yellow fever vaccine. The CDR3 runs from the conserved cysteine through the conserved F or W. Each record gives: CDR3 length, clone size, J gene, V gene, D gene, CDR3 DNA, CDR3 protein. A D gene is named only where the DNA matches it firmly. Part of the rows lack a size; the others show once, few, many or a class for expanded clones.

>14|NA|TRBJ1-2|TRBV6-5|NA
TGTGCCAGCAGACCGTTTTGGCAGAACTATGGCTACACCTTC
CASRPFWQNYGYTF
>15|few|TRBJ1-2|TRBV10-3|TRBD1
TGTGCCATCAGTGAGTCGTCAGGGGGCGAGCAAGGCTACACCTTC
CAISESSGGEQGYTF
>12|few|TRBJ2-2|TRBV12-3/TRBV12-4|NA
TGTGCCAGCAGACCAGACACCGGGGAGCTGTTTTTT
CASRPDTGELFF
>14|NA|TRBJ1-1|TRBV7-2|TRBD1
TGTGCCAGCAGCAATTACAGGGGGCGGACTGAAGCTTTCTTT
CASSNYRGRTEAFF
>14|many|TRBJ1-2|TRBV4-3|NA
TGCGCCAGCAGCCAAGAGTACAGCTCGAAGGGCTACACCTTC
CASSQEYSSKGYTF
>14|NA|TRBJ1-1|TRBV6-2/TRBV6-3|NA
TGTGCCAGCAGGAAATCGGACACGTCTACTGAAGCTTTCTTT
CASRKSDTSTEAFF
>12|many|TRBJ2-7|TRBV20-1|NA
TGCAGTGCCAAAACTACCTCCTACGAGCAGTACTTC
CSAKTTSYEQYF
>17|NA|TRBJ2-7|TRBV5-6|TRBD1
TGTGCCAGCAGCTTGCCCGTCGGGACAGGGGGTGTAAACGAGCAGTACTTC
CASSLPVGTGGVNEQYF
>15|NA|TRBJ2-5|TRBV5-1|NA
TGCGCCAGCAGCTTGTACAGGGTGAAGGGAGAGACCCAGTACTTC
CASSLYRVKGETQYF
>15|few|TRBJ2-2|TRBV6-2/TRBV6-3|TRBD2
TGTGCCAGCAGTTACCCCGGGAGGGAAACCGGGGAGCTGTTTTTT
CASSYPGRETGELFF
>11|few|TRBJ2-1|TRBV29-1|NA
TGCAGCGTTGTTTCGTACAATGAGCAGTTCTTC
CSVVSYNEQFF
>15|NA|TRBJ1-6|TRBV5-1|TRBD1
TGCGCCAGCAGCTTACGGACAGGGAATAATTCACCCCTCCACTTT
CASSLRTGNNSPLHF
>15|few|TRBJ2-3|TRBV6-5|NA
TGTGCCAGCAGCCGTACTGGGCAGGACACAGATACGCAGTATTTT
CASSRTGQDTDTQYF
>13|many|TRBJ2-5|TRBV10-3|TRBD1
TGTGCCATCAGAGGGACAGGAACATCTAATCAGTACTTC
CAIRGTGTSNQYF
>13|NA|TRBJ1-3|TRBV12-3/TRBV12-4|NA
TGTGCCAGCAGTTTAGAGTTAGGAAACACCATATATTTT
CASSLELGNTIYF
>15|NA|TRBJ2-5|TRBV6-1|TRBD2
TGTGCCAGCAGTGACGGGAGGACGTACCAAGAGACCCAGTACTTC
CASSDGRTYQETQYF
>16|few|TRBJ2-6|TRBV7-3|NA
TGTGCCAGCAGCCCCACATTGGGGGCTGGGGCCAACGTCCTGACTTTC
CASSPTLGAGANVLTF
>16|NA|TRBJ2-1|TRBV6-2/TRBV6-3|TRBD1
TGTGCCAGCAGTTACCTTGGGACAGGGTTTTACAATGAGCAGTTCTTC
CASSYLGTGFYNEQFF
>15|many|TRBJ1-5|TRBV12-3/TRBV12-4|NA
TGTGCCAGCAGTTTAAAGACAGGCGGAACTCAGCCCCAGCATTTT
CASSLKTGGTQPQHF
>15|few|TRBJ2-5|TRBV3-1|TRBD2
TGTGCCAGCAGCCAAAGGACTAGCGGACAAGAGACCCAGTACTTC
CASSQRTSGQETQYF
>15|NA|TRBJ2-1|TRBV30|NA
TGTGCCTGGAACGTGGTCAGGGACTCCTACAATGAGCAGTTCTTC
CAWNVVRDSYNEQFF
>16|NA|TRBJ2-3|TRBV5-4|NA
TGTGCCAGCAGCTTGGAACCGCGGGGGCGGGGAGATACGCAGTATTTT
CASSLEPRGRGDTQYF
>15|NA|TRBJ2-2|TRBV4-3|TRBD2
TGCGCCAGCAGCCAACTCAGCGGGGACACCGGGGAGCTGTTTTTT
CASSQLSGDTGELFF
>15|many|TRBJ2-2|TRBV5-1|TRBD1
TGCGCCAGCCACATCAGGACAGGGTCTCCCGGGGAGCTGTTTTTT
CASHIRTGSPGELFF
>20|few|TRBJ2-7|TRBV29-1|TRBD2
TGCAGCGTGAGGCCGACGTTCTCTAGCGGGGGGACCTTTTCCTCCTACGAGCAGTACTTC
CSVRPTFSSGGTFSSYEQYF
>12|few|TRBJ2-1|TRBV9|NA
TGTGCCAGCAGCGTTGGTTATTATGAGCAGTTCTTC
CASSVGYYEQFF
>13|NA|TRBJ1-2|TRBV9|NA
TGTTCCAGCAGCGTAGTACAGAACTATGGCTACACCTTC
CSSSVVQNYGYTF
>16|few|TRBJ1-6|TRBV5-5|TRBD1
TGTGCCAGCAGCTTGAAAGACAGGGCTTGGAATTCACCCCTCCACTTT
CASSLKDRAWNSPLHF
>13|many|TRBJ1-1|TRBV7-2|NA
TGTGCCAGCAGCCCCGGTGGTAACACTGAAGCTTTCTTT
CASSPGGNTEAFF
>15|NA|TRBJ2-1|TRBV2|NA
TGTGCCAGCAGTGAAGGTCAGATACCATGGACCAAGCAGTTCTTC
CASSEGQIPWTKQFF
>14|NA|TRBJ2-5|TRBV6-5|NA
TGTGCCAGCAGTTATGGCAGGCGTGAAGAGACCCAGTACTTC
CASSYGRREETQYF
>14|NA|TRBJ2-2|TRBV6-5|NA
TGTGCCAGCAGTCGTGGACTGACCACCGGGGAGCTGTTTTTT
CASSRGLTTGELFF
>14|few|TRBJ1-2|TRBV11-1|NA
TGTGCCAGCAGCCCAGACAGTATACGGGGCGGCTACACCTTC
CASSPDSIRGGYTF
>17|NA|TRBJ1-2|TRBV5-1|NA
TGCGCCAGCAGCTTGCCCCGGGGGGACGGAGCTAACTATGGCTACACCTTC
CASSLPRGDGANYGYTF
>17|NA|TRBJ2-1|TRBV3-1|TRBD2
TGTGCCAGCAGCCTCCGGACTAGCGGGACCTCCTACAATGAGCAGTTCTTC
CASSLRTSGTSYNEQFF
>12|few|TRBJ1-4|TRBV12-3/TRBV12-4|NA
TGTGCCAGCAGCACCCGTAATGAAAAACTGTTTTTT
CASSTRNEKLFF
>15|NA|TRBJ2-5|TRBV6-2/TRBV6-3|TRBD2
TGTGCCAGCAGTGTCCCACTAGCGGGGGTAGAGACCCAGTACTTC
CASSVPLAGVETQYF
>18|NA|TRBJ2-3|TRBV11-2|TRBD2
TGTGCCAGCAGCCGCAGACTAGCGGGGGGGGGCATCACAGATACGCAGTATTTT
CASSRRLAGGGITDTQYF
>14|few|TRBJ1-2|TRBV4-1|NA
TGCGCCAGCAGCCTGGACACCCCCGGCTATGGCTACACCTTC
CASSLDTPGYGYTF
>13|few|TRBJ1-3|TRBV20-1|NA
TGCAGTGTTAGGATCGGCTCTGGAAACACCATATATTTT
CSVRIGSGNTIYF
>13|NA|TRBJ1-4|TRBV20-1|NA
TGCAGTGCTAGATATGCAACTAATGAAAAACTGTTTTTT
CSARYATNEKLFF
>17|few|TRBJ1-4|TRBV9|NA
TGTGCCAGCAGCGTAGCTTCTGGGGCAGGGGACTATGAAAAACTGTTTTTT
CASSVASGAGDYEKLFF
>13|NA|TRBJ2-3|TRBV20-1|TRBD2
TGCAGTGCTACGACTAGCAGGATAGATACGCAGTATTTT
CSATTSRIDTQYF
>14|few|TRBJ2-5|TRBV12-3/TRBV12-4|NA
TGTGCCAGCAGTTTAAGGAGGCAGCAAGAGACCCAGTACTTC
CASSLRRQQETQYF
>15|few|TRBJ1-4|TRBV9|TRBD1
TGTGCCAGCAGCAGGCGACAGGGCTCTAATGAAAAACTGTTTTTT
CASSRRQGSNEKLFF
>16|few|TRBJ2-7|TRBV4-2|TRBD1
TGTGCCAGCAGCCAAGATCCCGGGACAGGGGGAATCGAGCAGTACTTC
CASSQDPGTGGIEQYF
>15|few|TRBJ1-2|TRBV5-1|NA
TGCGCCAGCAGCTTCAGTACGGGTACTAACTATGGCTACACCTTC
CASSFSTGTNYGYTF
>14|few|TRBJ2-7|TRBV19|NA
TGTGCCAGTAGTATTGAGTTACCGGTTTACGAGCAGTACTTC
CASSIELPVYEQYF
>14|NA|TRBJ2-2|TRBV12-3/TRBV12-4|NA
TGTGCCAGCAGCCGGGACGCGAACACCGGGGAGCTGTTTTTT
CASSRDANTGELFF
>13|NA|TRBJ2-1|TRBV24-1|TRBD1
TGTGCCAACAGGGGGACAGGGGACGGTGAGCAGTTCTTC
CANRGTGDGEQFF
>15|NA|TRBJ1-4|TRBV10-3|NA
TGTGCCACCCGGGGTAGGGAACACAGCGGCGAAAAACTGTTTTTT
CATRGREHSGEKLFF
>14|NA|TRBJ1-5|TRBV27|NA
TGTGCCAGCAGTGGGATTTATAGCAATCAGCCCCAGCATTTT
CASSGIYSNQPQHF
>12|many|TRBJ2-2|TRBV11-2|NA
TGTGCCAGCAGCAAGTACCCCGGGGAGCTGTTTTTT
CASSKYPGELFF
>15|NA|TRBJ2-3|TRBV19|NA
TGTGCCAGTAGTATCAGACGAACAGGCACAGATACGCAGTATTTT
CASSIRRTGTDTQYF
>13|NA|TRBJ2-3|TRBV10-3|NA
TGTGCCATCCGAGGTGGGAGCACAGATACGCAGTATTTT
CAIRGGSTDTQYF